A single sample gave rise to the 15 T cell receptor beta chains below, sequenced in a study of blood T cell repertoires in COVID-19. Repertoires were generated with immunoSEQ multiplex PCR, while TCRdb's copy carries only in-frame clones and drops some. The sample contains 150,000 to 200,000 clones, roughly 79% of which appear only once. Sequenced material: peripheral blood. The receptors stem from a woman of 80 years or more with COVID-19, enrolled during active disease.

V is TRBV28 and J is TRBJ2-7, with no clear D. The CDR3 is 15 amino acids. Germline V gene lookup returns CDR1 MDHEN and CDR2 SYDVKM. The V end lost 1 base, the J end lost 2 bases, and 12 bases lay between the germline ends. The CDR3 DNA sequence: TGTGCCAGCAGTTTATTAGGCAGGCGAACCTACGAGCAGTACTTC. Residues: CASSLLGRRTYEQYF.

The chain links TRBV19 to TRBJ1-4, with 7 bases matching TRBD1. The CDR3 extends over 15 amino acids. Germline CDR1 reads LNHDA; CDR2 reads SQIVND (reference sequence). V gave up 5 bases and J gave up 7 bases; unmatched junction bases: 10. The CDR3 bases are TGTGCCAGTAGTCCGAGCAGGGGGGTTGGTGAAAAACTGTTTTTT. It codes for CASSPSRGVGEKLFF.

The chain combines TRBV10-3 with TRBJ2-2, with a possible D match to TRBD2 (5 bases). This CDR3 is 13 amino acids long. The V gene's germline CDR1 is ENHRY and CDR2 SYGVKD. Trimming stripped 5 bases from V and 4 bases from J, with 8 bases between. The CDR3 sequence is CAISSGPTGELFF. CDR3 coding DNA: TGTGCCATCAGTAGCGGACCCACCGGGGAGCTGTTTTTT.

This sequence joins TRBV25-1 and TRBJ2-5, with a tentative D call TRBD2 (7 bases). The CDR3 sequence is 13 residues long. CDR1 and CDR2 from the germline V gene are MGHDK and SYGVNS. The germline V and J ends were trimmed by 2 bases and 5 bases, with 9 bases remaining between them. The CDR3: CASSEAGAETQYF. In nucleotides, the CDR3 is TGTGCCAGCAGTGAAGCGGGGGCCGAGACCCAGTACTTC.

The rearrangement joins TRBV3-1 (or the pseudogene TRBV3-2) to TRBJ2-3; 7 positions match TRBD2. V dropped 0 bases and J dropped 2; count of bases not matched to a gene: 8. The CDR3 is 17 amino acids. The germline CDR1 and CDR2 sequences are LGHDT and YNNKEL (reference sequence). The CDR3 sequence: CASSQEGEGPLTDTQYF. CDR3 nucleotides: TGTGCCAGCAGCCAAGAAGGGGAGGGCCCCCTCACAGATACGCAGTATTTT.

In this sample, this clone turned up many times. V is TRBV7-9 and J is TRBJ2-1; a possible D gene is TRBD2 (6 bases). The length of the CDR3 is 12 residues. Trimming took 8 bases from V and 9 from J, leaving 14 bases between them. Germline-derived CDR1 and CDR2 are SEHNR and FQNEAQ (reference sequence). This chain's CDR3 is CASYRGLGEQFF. The CDR3, as DNA: TGTGCCAGCTATAGGGGACTGGGTGAGCAGTTCTTC.

This clone was recorded once. J is TRBJ1-2 and V is TRBV5-6; 8 bases line up with TRBD1. This CDR3 contains 15 residues. Unmatched junction bases numbered 5, after V lost 3 bases and J lost 1 base. Germline values: CDR1 SGHDT, CDR2 YYEEEE. CDR3 residues: CASSYPGQGNYGYTF. Here the CDR3 DNA reads TGTGCCAGCAGCTACCCCGGACAGGGTAACTATGGCTACACCTTC.

The chain recombines TRBV29-1 with TRBJ1-4; 7 nucleotides agree with TRBD1. The length of the CDR3 is 13 residues. From germline, CDR1 is SQVTM and CDR2 ANQGSEA. V trimming: 6 bases; J trimming: 8 bases; junction bases outside the gene matches: 9. The CDR3 nucleotides read TGCAGCGTCCCCGGGACAGCAGGAGAAAAACTGTTTTTT. Residues: CSVPGTAGEKLFF.

The chain joins TRBV2 to TRBJ2-1, with TRBD2 identical over 8 bases. V shed 5 bases and J 0 bases; nucleotides not matched to a gene: 15. The CDR3 totals 19 residues. CDR1 is SNHLY, CDR2 FYNNEI, per germline. The CDR3 coding sequence is TGTGCCAGCAGTTTAAGCGGGGGACTTCTCGAGAGCTCCTACAATGAGCAGTTCTTC. Protein: CASSLSGGLLESSYNEQFF.

The genes are TRBV5-1 and TRBJ2-7; D is perhaps TRBD2 (6 bases). In germline, CDR1 is SGHRS, CDR2 YFSETQ. The V end was cut by 4 bases, the J end by 0 bases, with 8 bases between. The CDR3 extends over 13 amino acids. The CDR3 reads CASSQRVSYEQYF. In nucleotides, the CDR3 is TGCGCCAGCAGCCAGCGGGTCTCCTACGAGCAGTACTTC.

This clone was seen a handful of times. This specimen includes other DNA sequences encoding the same CDR3. CDR3 loop: CSAAGYGYTF. The CDR3 nucleotides read TGCAGTGCAGCGGGGTATGGCTACACCTTC. The chain is built from TRBV20-1 and TRBJ1-2; D unclear. With 6 bases removed from V and 5 bases from J, the gap between germline ends came to 7 bases. This CDR3 comprises 10 residues. CDR1 and CDR2 (germline): DFQATT, SNEGSKA (reference sequence).

The chain carries TRBV28 and TRBJ2-3, with D perhaps TRBD2 (6 bases). The ends were cut back, 3 bases at V and 1 base at J, with 14 bases in the middle. The germline V gene encodes CDR1 MDHEN and CDR2 SYDVKM. The CDR3 loop spans 16 amino acids. CDR3 residues: CASSLDWGGGTDTQYF. The CDR3 bases are TGTGCCAGCAGTTTGGACTGGGGAGGAGGCACAGATACGCAGTATTTT.

This chain links TRBV7-9 with TRBJ1-1, with no clear D. Germline V gives CDR1 SEHNR, CDR2 FQNEAQ (reference sequence). This CDR3 contains 13 residues. Trimming removed 4 bases from V and 3 bases from J, with 9 bases in between. CDR3 DNA: TGTGCCAGCAGCTCTGAGAGGTACACTGAAGCTTTCTTT. Its protein product is CASSSERYTEAFF.

The chain is built from TRBV11-3 and TRBJ2-2, with D possibly TRBD1 on 6 matching bases. CDR1 and CDR2 from the germline V gene are SGHNT and YENEEA. The CDR3 consists of 15 residues. The V end was cut by 5 bases, the J end by 5 bases, with 15 bases between. The CDR3 DNA follows: TGTGCCAGCAGCCGGACAGATCTTGAGACCGGGGAGCTGTTTTTT. It translates to CASSRTDLETGELFF.

This clone was seen only once. The junction and the germline gene differ at one end; a read error may be behind it. CDR3 sequence reads: CASAPGTGRGTTIYF. CDR3 coding DNA: TGTGCCAGCGCCCCCGGGACAGGGCGGGGAACCACCATATATTTT. V and J are TRBV6-5 and TRBJ1-3; 9 bases line up with TRBD1. Per the germline V gene, CDR1 is MNHEY and CDR2 is SVGAGI. This CDR3 has 15 residues.